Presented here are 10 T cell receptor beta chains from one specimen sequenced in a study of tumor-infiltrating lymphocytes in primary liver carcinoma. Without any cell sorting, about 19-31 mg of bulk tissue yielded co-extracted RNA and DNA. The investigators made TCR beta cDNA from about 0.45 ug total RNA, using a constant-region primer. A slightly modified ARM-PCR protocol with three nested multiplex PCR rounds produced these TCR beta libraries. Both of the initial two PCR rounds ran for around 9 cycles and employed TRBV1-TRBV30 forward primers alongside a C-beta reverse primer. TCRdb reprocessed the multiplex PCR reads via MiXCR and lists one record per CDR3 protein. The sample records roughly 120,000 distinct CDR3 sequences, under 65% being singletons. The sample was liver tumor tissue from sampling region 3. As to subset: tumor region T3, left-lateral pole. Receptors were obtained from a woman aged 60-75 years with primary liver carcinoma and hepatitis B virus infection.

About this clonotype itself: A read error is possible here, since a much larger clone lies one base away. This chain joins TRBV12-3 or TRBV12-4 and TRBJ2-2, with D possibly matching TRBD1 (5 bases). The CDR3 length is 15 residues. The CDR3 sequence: CASGLGTGWTGELFF. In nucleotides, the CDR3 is TGTGCCAGCGGTTTGGGTACAGGCTGGACCGGGGAGCTGTTTTTT.

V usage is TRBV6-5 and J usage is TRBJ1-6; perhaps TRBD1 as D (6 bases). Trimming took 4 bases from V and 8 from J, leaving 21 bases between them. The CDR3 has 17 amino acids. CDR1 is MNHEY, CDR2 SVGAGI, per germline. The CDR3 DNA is TGTGCCAGCAGTTCCACAGGGAGGGGGTCGAGGGATTCACCCCTCCACTTT. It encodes CASSSTGRGSRDSPLHF.

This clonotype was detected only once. The DNA for the CDR3 is TGTGCCAGCACCATGGGACGGGAAACCAATGAGCAGTTCTTC. Protein product: CASTMGRETNEQFF. The rearrangement links TRBV6-1 to TRBJ2-1; D could derive from TRBD1 or TRBD2 (5 bases each). Trimming stripped 7 bases from V and 6 bases from J, with 16 bases between. The CDR3 runs to 14 residues. Germline lookup yields CDR1 MNHNS and CDR2 SASEGT.

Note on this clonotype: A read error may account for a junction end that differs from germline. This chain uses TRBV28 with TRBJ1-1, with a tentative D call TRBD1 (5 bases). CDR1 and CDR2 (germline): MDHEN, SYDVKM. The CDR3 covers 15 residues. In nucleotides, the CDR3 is TGTGTCAGCGGGGCGTCGCTCGGCCAGTGCACTGAAGCTTTCTTT. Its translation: CVSGASLGQCTEAFF.

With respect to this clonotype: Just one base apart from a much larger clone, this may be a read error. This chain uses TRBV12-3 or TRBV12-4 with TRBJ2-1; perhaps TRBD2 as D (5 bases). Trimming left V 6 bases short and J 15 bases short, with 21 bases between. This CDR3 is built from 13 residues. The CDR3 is CASSLDEGSRRFF. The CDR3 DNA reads TGTGCCAGCAGCCTCGATGAAGGGAGCAGGAGGTTCTTC.

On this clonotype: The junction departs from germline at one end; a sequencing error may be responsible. The CDR3 nucleotides read TGTGCCAGCAACTTAAGACAACGTGCGGGAGACTCTCACTTT. It is translated as CASNLRQRAGDSHF. The V gene is TRBV11-1, the J gene TRBJ2-3, with TRBD2 matching over 7 bases. Germline-derived CDR1 and CDR2 are SGHAT and FQDESV (reference sequence). CDR3 size: 14 residues.

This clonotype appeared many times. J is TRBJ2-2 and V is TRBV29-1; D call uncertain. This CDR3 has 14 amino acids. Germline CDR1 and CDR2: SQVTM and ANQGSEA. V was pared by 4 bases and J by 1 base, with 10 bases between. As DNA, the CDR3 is TGCAGCGTTGGCCCGGATCAGAACACCGGGGAGCTGTTTTTT. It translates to CSVGPDQNTGELFF.

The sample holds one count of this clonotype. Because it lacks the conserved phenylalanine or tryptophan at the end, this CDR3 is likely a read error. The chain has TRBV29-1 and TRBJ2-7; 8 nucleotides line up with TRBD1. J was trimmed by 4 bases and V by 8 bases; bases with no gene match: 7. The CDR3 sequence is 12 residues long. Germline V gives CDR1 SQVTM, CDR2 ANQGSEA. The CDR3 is CSIGQGEYEQYI. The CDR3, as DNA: TGCAGCATCGGACAGGGAGAGTACGAGCAGTACATC.

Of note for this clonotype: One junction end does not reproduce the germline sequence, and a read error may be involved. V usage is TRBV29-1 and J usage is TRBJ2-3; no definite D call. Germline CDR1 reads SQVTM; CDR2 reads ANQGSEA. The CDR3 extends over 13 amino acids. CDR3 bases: TGTAGCATTGGTCAGCGTGCCACAGATACGCAGTATTTT. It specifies CSIGQRATDTQYF.

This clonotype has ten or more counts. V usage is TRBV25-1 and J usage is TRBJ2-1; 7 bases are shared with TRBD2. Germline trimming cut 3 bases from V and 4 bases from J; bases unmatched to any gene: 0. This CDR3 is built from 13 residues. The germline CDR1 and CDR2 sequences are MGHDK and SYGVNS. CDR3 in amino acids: CASSEREYNEQFF. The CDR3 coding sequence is TGTGCCAGCAGTGAGCGGGAGTACAATGAGCAGTTCTTC.